This T cell receptor (beta chain) was recorded in a study of blood T cell repertoires in COVID-19. Turning to the study itself: Sites in the United States, Italy and Spain provided acute and convalescent COVID-19 samples. In each case, the material was cDNA or gDNA derived from T cells, B-cell-depleted T cells, or PBMCs.

As originally analysed: Using reference gene primer amplification, nucleated cell counts were estimated. Using immunoSEQ multiplex PCR, the repertoire was profiled, and TCRdb retains in-frame clones only, with some absent. Clone size and the V and J calls come from that table; the DNA yielded D and trimming. The sample has 30,000 to 40,000 clones, about 90% seen once. The CDR3 runs 15 residues. V lost 4 bases and J lost 3; bases outside the gene matches: 4. CDR1 and CDR2 (germline): SNHLY, FYNNEI. This receptor was obtained from a human donor with active COVID-19. The donor label of this sample is uncertain. Material for sequencing was peripheral blood. This chain links TRBV2 with TRBJ2-1; 9 nucleotides align to TRBD1. The CDR3 DNA is TGTGCCAGCAGTGGTGGACAGGGGAACTACAATGAGCAGTTCTTC. This sequence encodes CASSGGQGNYNEQFF.